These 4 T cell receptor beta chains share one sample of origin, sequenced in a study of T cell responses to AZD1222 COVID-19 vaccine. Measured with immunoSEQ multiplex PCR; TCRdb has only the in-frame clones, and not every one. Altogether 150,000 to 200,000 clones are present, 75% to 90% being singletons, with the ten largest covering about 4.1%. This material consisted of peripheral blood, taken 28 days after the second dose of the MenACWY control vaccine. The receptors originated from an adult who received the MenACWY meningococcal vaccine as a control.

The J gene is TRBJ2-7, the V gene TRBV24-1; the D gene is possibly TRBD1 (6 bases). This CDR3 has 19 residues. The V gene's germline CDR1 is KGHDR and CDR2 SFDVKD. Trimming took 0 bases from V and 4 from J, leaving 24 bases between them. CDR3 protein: CATSDLPSGGPLRGYEQYF. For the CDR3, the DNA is TGTGCCACCAGTGATTTGCCATCGGGCGGACCGCTGAGGGGGTACGAGCAGTACTTC.

The CDR3 DNA is TGTGCCAGTAGCGACCTCCGACAGGGAGAGAATCAGCCCCAGCATTTT. It yields the protein CASSDLRQGENQPQHF. The chain links TRBV19 to TRBJ1-5; 7 bases fit TRBD1. Germline lookup yields CDR1 LNHDA and CDR2 SQIVND (reference sequence). The V gene end was trimmed by 6 bases and the J gene end by 4 bases; junction bases not matched to a gene: 12. The CDR3 has 16 amino acids. Together with reference TRBV19 and TRBJ1-5, the CDR3 gives the full variable domain: DGGITQSPKYLFRKEGQNVTLSCEQNLNHDAMYWYRQDPGQGLRLIYYSQIVNDFQKGDIAEGYSVSREKKESFPLTVTSAQKNPTAFYLCASSDLRQGENQPQHFGDGTRLSIL.

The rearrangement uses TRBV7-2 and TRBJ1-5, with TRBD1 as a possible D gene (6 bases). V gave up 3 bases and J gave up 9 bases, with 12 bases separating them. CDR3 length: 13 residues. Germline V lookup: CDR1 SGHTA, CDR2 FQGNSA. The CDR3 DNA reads TGTGCCAGCAGCTTCGCGGAGGGGGGGCCCCAGCATTTT. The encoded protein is CASSFAEGGPQHF. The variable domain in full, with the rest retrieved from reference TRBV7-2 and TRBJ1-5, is GAGVSQSPSNKVTEKGKDVELRCDPISGHTALYWYRQSLGQGLEFLIYFQGNSAPDKSGLPSDRFSAERTGGSVSTLTIQRTQQEDSAVYLCASSFAEGGPQHFGDGTRLSIL.

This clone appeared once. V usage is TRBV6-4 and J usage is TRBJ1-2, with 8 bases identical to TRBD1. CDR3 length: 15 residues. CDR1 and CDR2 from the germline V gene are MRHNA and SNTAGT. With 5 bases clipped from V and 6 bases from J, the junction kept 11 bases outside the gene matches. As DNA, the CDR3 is TGTGCCAGCAGTCTGCAGGGGGCAGGAAGAGATGGCTACACCTTC. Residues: CASSLQGAGRDGYTF.